The 16 T cell receptor beta chains in this list originate from one sample, sequenced in a study of T cells in Graves' hyperthyroidism and ophthalmopathy. The source material, RNA transcripts, was used to amplify TCR beta CDR3 regions. HTBI primers were the set used in a first-round RT-PCR of the TCR CDR3. TCRdb independently ran MiXCR on the multiplex PCR reads; one entry per CDR3 protein. The sample has about 600,000 distinct CDR3 sequences, roughly 15% seen once. The sequencing input was blood. Source of these receptors: a woman between 50 and 59 years old with Graves' ophthalmopathy.

This clonotype was counted only a few times. V and J are TRBV27 and TRBJ1-1, with a weak D call TRBD1 (5 bases). Trimming shortened V by 7 bases and J by 1 base, and 16 bases separated the two germline ends. This CDR3 has 15 amino acids. Germline CDR1 reads MNHEY; CDR2 reads SMNVEV (reference sequence). This CDR3 is CASTPGVGENTEAFF. The DNA for the CDR3 is TGTGCCAGCACCCCGGGGGTAGGTGAGAACACTGAAGCTTTCTTT.

This clonotype showed up many times. V gene TRBV28 combines with J gene TRBJ1-1; weak D call: TRBD1 (5 bases). The CDR3 covers 16 residues. V lost 1 base and J 1 base, leaving 13 bases between the germline ends. Germline values: CDR1 MDHEN, CDR2 SYDVKM. The CDR3 nucleotides read TGTGCCAGCAGTTTATTGGGGGACTGGAAGAACACTGAAGCTTTCTTT. Its translation is CASSLLGDWKNTEAFF.

This clonotype was seen ten or more times. The chain carries TRBV30 and TRBJ1-2, with 9 positions matching TRBD1. Germline V lookup: CDR1 GTSNPN, CDR2 SVGIG (reference sequence). The CDR3 has 13 amino acids. The trim removed 4 bases at V and 8 bases at J, leaving 8 bases unmatched. CDR3 nucleotides: TGTGCCTGGATCCGGACAGGGGCGTCGGGCTACACCTTC. Translating gives CAWIRTGASGYTF.

This clonotype was seen many times. The chain couples TRBV28 to TRBJ1-2; 7 bases are shared with TRBD1. The CDR3 contains 14 residues. With 6 bases clipped from V and 4 bases from J, the junction kept 8 bases outside the gene matches. Germline CDR1 and CDR2: MDHEN and SYDVKM. The CDR3 loop reads CASSYGQASYGYTF. The CDR3 DNA is TGTGCCAGCAGCTACGGACAGGCGTCCTATGGCTACACCTTC.

This clonotype was counted ten times or more. The CDR3 loop reads CASSKGKLAGDEQYF. As DNA, the CDR3 is TGTGCCAGCAGCAAGGGGAAACTAGCGGGAGACGAGCAGTACTTC. J is TRBJ2-7 and V is TRBV11-1; the match to TRBD2 covers 11 bases. Germline V lookup: CDR1 SGHAT, CDR2 FQDESV (reference sequence). The CDR3 loop spans 15 amino acids. Losses at the gene ends were 5 bases for V and 5 bases for J; bases not matched to a gene: 8.

This clonotype has a handful of counts. V is TRBV7-6 and J is TRBJ1-3; D is ambiguous. The CDR3 is made up of 14 amino acids. The V end lost 5 bases, the J end lost 3 bases, and 11 bases lay between the germline ends. From germline, CDR1 is SGHVS and CDR2 FNYEAQ. For the CDR3, the DNA is TGTGCCAGCAGCGCCAAGATTGGTGGAAACACCATATATTTT. Translating gives CASSAKIGGNTIYF.

This clonotype was seen repeatedly, ten times or more. The chain links TRBV13 to TRBJ2-2; D gene uncertain. The CDR3 runs 13 residues. Trimming took off 4 bases at V and 8 bases at J, with 11 bases between the two ends. Germline V gene lookup returns CDR1 PRHDT and CDR2 FYEKMQ (reference sequence). The CDR3 DNA follows: TGTGCCAGCAGCTCCCAGGTGGCAGGGGAGCTGTTTTTT. Translating it yields CASSSQVAGELFF.

This clonotype was seen at least ten times. This chain joins TRBV18 and TRBJ2-7; TRBD2 matches at 9 bases. This CDR3 is built from 15 residues. The trim removed 0 bases at V and 5 bases at J, leaving 5 bases unmatched. Germline V gene sequence: CDR1 KGHSH, CDR2 LQKENI. CDR3 protein: CASSPPSGLANEQYF. CDR3 in DNA: TGTGCCAGCTCACCACCTTCGGGACTAGCCAACGAGCAGTACTTC.

The chain carries TRBV13 and TRBJ1-2; 9 bases fit TRBD1. Trimming removed 5 bases from V and 2 bases from J; junction bases left unmatched: 12. The CDR3 loop spans 17 amino acids. Germline values: CDR1 PRHDT, CDR2 FYEKMQ (reference sequence). For the CDR3, the DNA is TGTGCCAGCAGCCCTGGGACAGGGCCCCCCCCCAACTATGGCTACACCTTC. As protein: CASSPGTGPPPNYGYTF.

This chain uses TRBV24-1 with TRBJ2-5; TRBD1 matches 7 bases. The ends lost 3 bases at V and 5 bases at J; junction bases unmatched: 8. Germline CDR1 KGHDR, CDR2 SFDVKD. The CDR3 is made up of 15 amino acids. The CDR3 DNA reads TGTGCCACCAGTGATAAGACAGGGAAACGGGAGACCCAGTACTTC. Amino acids: CATSDKTGKRETQYF.

This chain connects TRBV9 to TRBJ1-2, with 10 bases lining up with TRBD1. The CDR3 length is 18 residues. J lost 2 bases, V lost 4 bases, and 14 bases had no gene match. Germline V gene data show CDR1 as SGDLS and CDR2 as YYNGEE. The CDR3 DNA follows: TGTGCCAGCAGCAACAATGGACAGGGGGAGTTGACCAACTATGGCTACACCTTC. It codes for CASSNNGQGELTNYGYTF. The whole variable domain, filled in from reference TRBV9 and TRBJ1-2, reads DSGVTQTPKHLITATGQRVTLRCSPRSGDLSVYWYQQSLDQGLQFLIQYYNGEERAKGNILERFSAQQFPDLHSELNLSSLELGDSALYFCASSNNGQGELTNYGYTFGSGTRLTVV.

The V and J genes are TRBV6-7 and TRBJ2-7; D is ambiguous. TRBV6-7 counts as an open reading frame of uncertain function. The germline V and J ends were trimmed by 4 bases and 3 bases, with 10 bases remaining between them. This CDR3 region has 13 residues. In DNA, the CDR3 is TGTGCCAGCAGTTCTACCACCCTCTACGAGCAGTACTTC. It specifies CASSSTTLYEQYF.

This clonotype came up many times. The chain employs TRBV7-2 and TRBJ2-5; a possible D gene is TRBD2 (6 bases). Deletions cut 1 base from V and 4 bases from J, with 7 bases between. Germline CDR1 and CDR2: SGHTA and FQGNSA. This CDR3 has 13 residues. CDR3 sequence: CASSLGGVETQYF. The CDR3 bases are TGTGCCAGCAGCTTAGGCGGGGTAGAGACCCAGTACTTC. The full variable domain, its missing parts supplied by reference TRBV7-2 and TRBJ2-5, is GAGVSQSPSNKVTEKGKDVELRCDPISGHTALYWYRQSLGQGLEFLIYFQGNSAPDKSGLPSDRFSAERTGGSVSTLTIQRTQQEDSAVYLCASSLGGVETQYFGPGTRLLVL.

In its sample, this clonotype was seen a few times. The CDR3 sequence is CASSHAQGSNEQYF. The CDR3 DNA follows: TGCGCCAGCAGCCACGCCCAGGGGAGCAACGAGCAGTACTTC. The chain has TRBV5-1 and TRBJ2-7, with a tentative D call TRBD1 (6 bases). The ends were cut back, 4 bases at V and 5 bases at J, with 16 bases in the middle. There are 14 residues in the CDR3. The germline gives CDR1 SGHRS, CDR2 YFSETQ.

The genes are TRBV27 and TRBJ2-7; 11 bases align to TRBD1. Germline V gene lookup returns CDR1 MNHEY and CDR2 SMNVEV (reference sequence). Losses at the gene ends were 4 bases for V and 4 bases for J; bases not matched to a gene: 6. The CDR3 runs to 15 residues. The CDR3, as DNA: TGTGCCAGCAGTTCCGGCCGGGACAGGGGGTACGAGCAGTACTTC. This codes for CASSSGRDRGYEQYF.

Many counts were recorded for this clonotype. V and J are TRBV12-3 or TRBV12-4 and TRBJ2-7; D not resolved. V lost 3 bases and J 6 bases, leaving 6 bases between the germline ends. This CDR3 contains 11 residues. In nucleotides, the CDR3 is TGTGCCAGCAGTTTTCGCTCCGAGCAGTACTTC. The encoded protein is CASSFRSEQYF.